This T cell receptor (beta chain) was profiled in a study of CD8+CD57+ T cells in acquired aplastic anemia. Study context: The sorted CD4+ and CD8+ cells yielded an average about 3.5 ug of DNA.

Profiling of TCR beta VDJ combinations and CDR3 sequences used genomic DNA as template. TCRdb independently ran MiXCR on the reads; one entry per CDR3 protein. The sample holds approximately 170,000 distinct CDR3 sequences; about 45% are singletons and the top ten take 3.2%. This clonotype was observed a handful of times. One junction end disagrees with the germline gene, perhaps due to a read error. Selection for sequencing was limited to patients who had shown CD8+CD57+ cell expansion by flow cytometry. CDR3 size: 13 residues. Germline V gene lookup returns CDR1 SNHLY and CDR2 FYNNEI. The gene calls are TRBV2 and TRBJ2-7; D is unclear. The sequencing input was sorted CD4+, CD8+, or CD8+CD57+ T cells (not recorded which) from PBMCs. This clonotype originated in a human donor with aplastic anemia. CDR3 loop: CASSGAGDYEQYF. CDR3 nucleotides: TGTGCCAGTAGTGGAGCTGGGGACTACGAGCAGTACTTC. The full variable domain, completed using reference TRBV2 and TRBJ2-7, is EPEVTQTPSHQVTQMGQEVILRCVPISNHLYFYWYRQILGQKVEFLVSFYNNEISEKSEIFDDQFSVERPDGSNFTLKIRSTKLEDSAMYFCASSGAGDYEQYFGPGTRLTVT.